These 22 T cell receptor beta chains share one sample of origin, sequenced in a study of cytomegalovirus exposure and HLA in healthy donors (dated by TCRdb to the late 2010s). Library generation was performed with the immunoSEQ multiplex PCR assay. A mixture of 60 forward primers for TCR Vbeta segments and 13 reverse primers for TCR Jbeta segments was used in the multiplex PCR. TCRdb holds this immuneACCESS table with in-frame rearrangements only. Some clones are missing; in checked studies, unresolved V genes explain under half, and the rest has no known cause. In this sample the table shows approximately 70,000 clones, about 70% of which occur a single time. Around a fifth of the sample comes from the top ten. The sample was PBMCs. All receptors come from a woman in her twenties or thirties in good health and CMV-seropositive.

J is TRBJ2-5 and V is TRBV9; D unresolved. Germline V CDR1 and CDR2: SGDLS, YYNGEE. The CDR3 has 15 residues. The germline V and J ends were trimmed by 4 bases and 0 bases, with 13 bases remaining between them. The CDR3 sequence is CASSPQDTNQETQYF. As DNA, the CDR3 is TGTGCCAGCAGCCCACAAGACACAAACCAAGAGACCCAGTACTTC.

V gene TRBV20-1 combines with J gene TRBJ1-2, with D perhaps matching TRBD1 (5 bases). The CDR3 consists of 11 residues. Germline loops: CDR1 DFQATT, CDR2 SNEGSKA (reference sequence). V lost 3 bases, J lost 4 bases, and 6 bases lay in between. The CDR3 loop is CSASRGYGYTF. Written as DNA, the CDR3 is TGCAGTGCTAGTAGGGGCTATGGCTACACCTTC.

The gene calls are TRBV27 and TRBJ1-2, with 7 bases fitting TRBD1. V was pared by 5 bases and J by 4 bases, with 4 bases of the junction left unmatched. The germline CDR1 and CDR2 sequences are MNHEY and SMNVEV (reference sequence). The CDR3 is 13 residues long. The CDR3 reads CASSKRDSYGYTF. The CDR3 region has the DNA TGTGCCAGCAGTAAAAGGGACAGCTATGGCTACACCTTC.

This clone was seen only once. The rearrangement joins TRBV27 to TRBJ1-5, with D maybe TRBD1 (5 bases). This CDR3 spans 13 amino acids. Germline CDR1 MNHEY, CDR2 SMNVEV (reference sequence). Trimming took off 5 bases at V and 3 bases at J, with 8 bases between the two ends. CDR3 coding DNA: TGTGCCAGCAGTAGACAGTCCAATCAGCCCCAGCATTTT. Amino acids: CASSRQSNQPQHF.

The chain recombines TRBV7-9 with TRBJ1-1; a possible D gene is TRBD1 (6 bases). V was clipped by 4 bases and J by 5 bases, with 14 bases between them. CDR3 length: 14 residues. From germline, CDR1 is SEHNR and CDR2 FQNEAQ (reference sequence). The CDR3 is CASSSQGSRTEAFF. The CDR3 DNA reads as TGTGCCAGCAGCTCCCAGGGGTCCCGAACTGAAGCTTTCTTT.

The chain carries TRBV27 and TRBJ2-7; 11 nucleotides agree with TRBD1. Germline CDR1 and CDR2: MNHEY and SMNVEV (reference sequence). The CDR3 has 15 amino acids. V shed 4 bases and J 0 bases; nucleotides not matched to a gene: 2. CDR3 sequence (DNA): TGTGCCAGCAGTTCGGGACAGGGGGTCTCCTACGAGCAGTACTTC. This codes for CASSSGQGVSYEQYF.

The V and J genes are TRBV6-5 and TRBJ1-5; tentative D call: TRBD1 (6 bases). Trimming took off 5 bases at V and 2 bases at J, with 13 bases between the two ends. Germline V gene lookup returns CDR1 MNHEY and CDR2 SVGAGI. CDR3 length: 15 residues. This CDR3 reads CASSTRGLGNQPQHF. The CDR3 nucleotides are TGTGCCAGCAGTACCAGGGGACTAGGCAATCAGCCCCAGCATTTT.

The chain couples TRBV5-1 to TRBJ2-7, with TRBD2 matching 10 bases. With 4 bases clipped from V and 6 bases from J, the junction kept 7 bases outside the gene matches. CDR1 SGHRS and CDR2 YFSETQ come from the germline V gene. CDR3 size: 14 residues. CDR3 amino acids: CASSPLAGAREQYF. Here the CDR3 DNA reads TGCGCCAGCAGCCCGCTAGCGGGAGCACGCGAGCAGTACTTC.

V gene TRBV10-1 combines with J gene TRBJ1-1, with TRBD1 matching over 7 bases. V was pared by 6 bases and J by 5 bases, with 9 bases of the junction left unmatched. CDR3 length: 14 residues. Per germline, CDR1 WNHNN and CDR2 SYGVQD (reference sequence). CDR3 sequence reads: CASSPGQSSTEAFF. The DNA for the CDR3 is TGCGCCAGCAGCCCGGGACAGTCCAGTACTGAAGCTTTCTTT.

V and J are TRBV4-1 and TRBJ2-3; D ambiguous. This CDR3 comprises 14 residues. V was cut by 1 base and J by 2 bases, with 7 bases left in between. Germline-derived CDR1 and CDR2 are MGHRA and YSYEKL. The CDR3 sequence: CASSQGLNTDTQYF. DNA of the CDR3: TGCGCCAGCAGCCAAGGGCTCAACACAGATACGCAGTATTTT.

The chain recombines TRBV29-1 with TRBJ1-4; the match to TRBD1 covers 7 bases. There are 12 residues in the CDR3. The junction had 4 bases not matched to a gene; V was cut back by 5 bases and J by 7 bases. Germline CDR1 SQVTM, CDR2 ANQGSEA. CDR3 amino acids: CSVLGGGEKLFF. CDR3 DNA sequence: TGCAGCGTTCTAGGGGGCGGTGAAAAACTGTTTTTT.

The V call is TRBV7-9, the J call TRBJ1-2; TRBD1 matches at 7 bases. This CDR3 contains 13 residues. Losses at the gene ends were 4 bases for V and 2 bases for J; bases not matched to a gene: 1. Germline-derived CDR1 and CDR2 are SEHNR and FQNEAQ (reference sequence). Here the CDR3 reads CASSSTGNYGYTF. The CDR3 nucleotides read TGTGCCAGCAGCTCGACAGGGAACTATGGCTACACCTTC.

The CDR3 loop reads CASSQGQGLYEQYF. The DNA for the CDR3 is TGCGCCAGCAGCCAAGGGCAGGGCCTCTACGAGCAGTACTTC. This rearrangement joins TRBV4-1 to TRBJ2-7, with D possibly TRBD1 on 5 matching bases. CDR1 and CDR2 (germline): MGHRA, YSYEKL. V was pared by 1 base and J by 3 bases, with 10 bases between. There are 14 residues in the CDR3.

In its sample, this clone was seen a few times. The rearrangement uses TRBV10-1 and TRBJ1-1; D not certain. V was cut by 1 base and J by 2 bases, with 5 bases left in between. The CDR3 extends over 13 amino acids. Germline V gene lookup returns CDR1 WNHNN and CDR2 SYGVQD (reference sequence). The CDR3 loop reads CASSEFRNTEAFF. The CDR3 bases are TGCGCCAGCAGTGAGTTTAGAAACACTGAAGCTTTCTTT.

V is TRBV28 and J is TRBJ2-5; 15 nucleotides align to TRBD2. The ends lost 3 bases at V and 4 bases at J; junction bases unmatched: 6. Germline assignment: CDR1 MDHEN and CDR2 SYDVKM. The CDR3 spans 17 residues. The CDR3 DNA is TGTGCCAGCAGTTTTCCCGGACTAGCGGGAGGGGGAGAGACCCAGTACTTC. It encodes CASSFPGLAGGGETQYF.

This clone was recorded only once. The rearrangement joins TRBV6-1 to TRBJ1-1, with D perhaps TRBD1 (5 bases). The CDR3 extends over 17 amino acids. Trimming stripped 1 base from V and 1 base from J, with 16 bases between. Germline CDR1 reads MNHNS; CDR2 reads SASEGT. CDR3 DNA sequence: TGTGCCAGCAGTGAAGAGGGGATCATCAGTTGGAACACTGAAGCTTTCTTT. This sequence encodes CASSEEGIISWNTEAFF.

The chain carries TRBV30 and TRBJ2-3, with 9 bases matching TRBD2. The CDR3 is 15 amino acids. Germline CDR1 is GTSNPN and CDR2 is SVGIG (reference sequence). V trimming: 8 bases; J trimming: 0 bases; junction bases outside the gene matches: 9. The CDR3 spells CAGARLAVSTDTQYF. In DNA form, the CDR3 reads TGTGCCGGAGCCAGACTAGCGGTGAGCACAGATACGCAGTATTTT.

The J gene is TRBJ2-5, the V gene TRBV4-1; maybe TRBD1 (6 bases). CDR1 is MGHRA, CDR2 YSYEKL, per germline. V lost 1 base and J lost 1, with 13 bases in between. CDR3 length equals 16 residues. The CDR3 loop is CASSQAPRTAQETQYF. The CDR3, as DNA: TGCGCCAGCAGCCAAGCCCCCAGGACAGCCCAAGAGACCCAGTACTTC.

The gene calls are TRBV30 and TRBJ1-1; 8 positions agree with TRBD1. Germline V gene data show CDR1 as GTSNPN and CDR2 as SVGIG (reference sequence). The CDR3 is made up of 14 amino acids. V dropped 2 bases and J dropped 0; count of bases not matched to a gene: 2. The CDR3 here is CAWSPGQVNTEAFF. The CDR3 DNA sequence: TGTGCCTGGAGTCCGGGACAGGTGAACACTGAAGCTTTCTTT.

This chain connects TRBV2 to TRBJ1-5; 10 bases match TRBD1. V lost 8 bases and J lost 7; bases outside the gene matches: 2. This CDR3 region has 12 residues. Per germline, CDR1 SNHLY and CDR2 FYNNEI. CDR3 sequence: CASGTGEQPQHF. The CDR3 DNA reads TGTGCCAGCGGGACAGGGGAGCAGCCCCAGCATTTT. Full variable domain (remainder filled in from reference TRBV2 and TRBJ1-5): EPEVTQTPSHQVTQMGQEVILRCVPISNHLYFYWYRQILGQKVEFLVSFYNNEISEKSEIFDDQFSVERPDGSNFTLKIRSTKLEDSAMYFCASGTGEQPQHFGDGTRLSIL.

CDR3 DNA sequence: TGTGCCAGCAGCTTGGCTCTCTCGGTCTACGAGCAGTACTTC. It encodes CASSLALSVYEQYF. V usage is TRBV5-6 and J usage is TRBJ2-7; D not resolved. The CDR3 has 14 residues. From germline, CDR1 is SGHDT and CDR2 YYEEEE. V lost 0 bases, J lost 3 bases, and 10 bases lay in between. Full variable domain (missing parts from reference TRBV5-6 and TRBJ2-7): DAGVTQSPTHLIKTRGQQVTLRCSPKSGHDTVSWYQQALGQGPQFIFQYYEEEERQRGNFPDRFSGHQFPNYSSELNVNALLLGDSALYLCASSLALSVYEQYFGPGTRLTVT.

CDR3 nucleotide sequence: TGCAGCGTTACTAGCGAAACCTCCTACAATGAGCAGTTCTTC. Translating gives CSVTSETSYNEQFF. The chain is built from TRBV29-1 and TRBJ2-1, with 7 bases fitting TRBD2. J gave up 0 bases and V 5 bases, and 4 bases lay outside the gene matches. The germline gives CDR1 SQVTM, CDR2 ANQGSEA. The CDR3 contains 14 residues.